A selection of T cell receptor beta chains follows, all from one sample in a study of blood T cell repertoires in COVID-19. Repertoires were generated with immunoSEQ multiplex PCR, while TCRdb's copy carries only in-frame clones and drops some. The sample records about 480,000 clones, about nine tenths being singletons. Material for sequencing was peripheral blood. The source is a woman in her forties or fifties with COVID-19, enrolled during active disease. Both conserved end residues are part of each CDR3. The order of the fields is CDR3 length, clone size, D gene, J gene, V gene, CDR3 protein, CDR3 DNA. A D gene is named only where the DNA matches it firmly. Where a row states a size, it is once, few, many or the class of an expanded clone; other rows omit it.

>14|NA|NA|TRBJ2-3|TRBV7-3
CASSLYRLRDTQYF
TGTGCCAGCAGCTTATACAGGCTGAGGGATACGCAGTATTTT
>15|NA|NA|TRBJ1-2|TRBV5-6
CASSGDITGFYGYTF
TGTGCCAGCAGCGGAGACATAACAGGCTTCTATGGCTACACCTTC
>16|NA|NA|TRBJ2-7|TRBV21-1
CASSFAPQCRTYEQYF
TGTGCCAGCAGCTTCGCCCCCCAGTGCCGTACCTACGAGCAGTACTTC
>16|NA|TRBD2|TRBJ2-1|TRBV10-3
CAISESGTSGGGEQFF
TGTGCCATCAGTGAGTCGGGGACTAGCGGGGGTGGTGAGCAGTTCTTC
>15|NA|NA|TRBJ1-4|TRBV6-5
CASRPPGGEREKLFF
TGTGCCAGCAGGCCTCCGGGGGGCGAAAGGGAAAAACTGTTTTTT
>14|NA|TRBD2|TRBJ2-5|TRBV3-1/TRBV3-2
CASSQRGAEETQYF
TGTGCCAGCAGCCAGCGGGGGGCGGAAGAGACCCAGTACTTC
>18|few|NA|TRBJ2-2|TRBV7-9
CASSSPQNGGANTGELFF
TGTGCCAGCAGCTCCCCGCAGAACGGGGGTGCGAACACCGGGGAGCTGTTTTTT
>16|NA|NA|TRBJ2-7|TRBV3-1/TRBV3-2
CASSQVIQALSYEQYF
TGTGCCAGCAGCCAAGTTATCCAGGCGTTATCCTACGAGCAGTACTTC
>15|NA|NA|TRBJ2-7|TRBV5-1
CASSLEGANSNEQYF
TGCGCCAGCAGCTTAGAGGGAGCTAATTCGAACGAGCAGTACTTC
>15|many|NA|TRBJ2-1|TRBV15
CATSRDRGTYNEQFF
TGTGCCACCAGCAGAGACAGGGGAACCTACAATGAGCAGTTCTTC
>11|NA|NA|TRBJ1-1|TRBV12-3/TRBV12-4
CASSYRAGAFF
TGTGCCAGCAGCTACAGGGCGGGAGCTTTCTTT
>20|NA|NA|TRBJ1-5|TRBV6-6
CASSPSGEGGPGSSIRPQHF
TGTGCCAGCAGTCCCTCGGGGGAGGGGGGCCCGGGTTCAAGTATTCGGCCCCAGCATTTT
>14|NA|NA|TRBJ1-5|TRBV3-1/TRBV3-2
CASSQEGGQAPQHF
TGTGCCAGCAGCCAAGAAGGAGGGCAAGCGCCCCAGCATTTT
>17|NA|TRBD1|TRBJ2-3|TRBV24-1
CATKITGGGGYTDTQYF
TGTGCCACCAAAATTACAGGGGGTGGGGGGTACACAGATACGCAGTATTTT
>16|NA|TRBD2|TRBJ2-3|TRBV9
CASSPRTSGWADTQYF
TGTGCCAGCAGCCCTCGGACTAGCGGGTGGGCAGATACGCAGTATTTT
>15|NA|NA|TRBJ1-2|TRBV7-2
CASSFTPDSGYGYTF
TGTGCCAGCAGCTTCACTCCGGACAGCGGCTATGGCTACACCTTC
>14|NA|NA|TRBJ1-4|TRBV19
CASSIAGRSEKLFF
TGTGCCAGTAGTATCGCGGGGAGGAGCGAAAAACTGTTTTTT
>14|NA|NA|TRBJ2-7|TRBV5-1
CASSSQANTYEQYF
TGCGCCAGCAGCTCACAGGCTAACACCTACGAGCAGTACTTC
>16|NA|TRBD2|TRBJ2-1|TRBV7-6
CASSWGRLAGGSEQFF
TGTGCCAGCAGCTGGGGTCGCCTAGCGGGGGGGAGTGAGCAGTTCTTC
>13|NA|NA|TRBJ2-3|TRBV6-1
CASSENERDTQYF
TGTGCCAGCAGTGAAAATGAGCGGGATACGCAGTATTTT
>15|NA|NA|TRBJ1-3|TRBV21-1
CASTGRGPSGNTIYF
TGTGCCAGCACCGGCAGGGGTCCCTCTGGAAACACCATATATTTT
>17|NA|NA|TRBJ2-2|TRBV27
CASSRPPGQENTGELFF
TGTGCCAGCAGCCGTCCCCCGGGACAAGAGAACACCGGGGAGCTGTTTTTT
>15|NA|TRBD2|TRBJ2-1|TRBV5-6
CASSLGTSGAVGQFF
TGTGCCAGCAGCTTGGGAACTAGCGGGGCGGTCGGGCAGTTCTTC
>15|NA|TRBD1|TRBJ2-7|TRBV5-5
CASSSSGTATYEQYF
TGTGCCAGCAGCAGCTCCGGGACAGCTACCTACGAGCAGTACTTC
>16|NA|NA|TRBJ1-4|TRBV5-6
CASSSLSPSTNEKLFF
TGTGCCAGCAGCTCCCTGTCCCCGTCAACTAATGAAAAACTGTTTTTT
>13|NA|NA|TRBJ1-6|TRBV27
CASSLIRGSPLHF
TGTGCCAGCAGTTTAATTCGGGGTTCACCCCTCCACTTT
>13|NA|NA|TRBJ1-1|TRBV18
CASSPRGEAEAFF
TGTGCCAGCTCACCACGGGGCGAGGCTGAAGCTTTCTTT
>16|NA|TRBD2|TRBJ2-1|TRBV11-3
CASSPPWRGGQNEQFF
TGTGCCAGCAGCCCCCCTTGGCGGGGGGGTCAGAATGAGCAGTTCTTC
>15|NA|TRBD1|TRBJ1-1|TRBV5-6
CASSKGQGKVTEAFF
TGTGCCAGCAGCAAGGGACAGGGTAAGGTCACTGAAGCTTTCTTT
>13|NA|NA|TRBJ1-1|TRBV5-1
CASSWGRDTEAFF
TGCGCCAGCAGCTGGGGCCGGGACACTGAAGCTTTCTTT
>14|NA|NA|TRBJ1-3|TRBV2
CASSLQVSGNTIYF
TGTGCCAGCAGCCTACAGGTCTCTGGAAACACCATATATTTT
>12|NA|NA|TRBJ1-1|TRBV5-1
CASSDRDTEAFF
TGCGCCAGCAGCGATCGGGACACTGAAGCTTTCTTT
>14|once|TRBD1|TRBJ1-1|TRBV6-5
CASSLGQDNTEAFF
TGTGCCAGCAGTCTGGGACAGGACAACACTGAAGCTTTCTTT
>14|few|NA|TRBJ1-4|TRBV4-2
CASSQVEANEKLFF
TGTGCCAGCAGCCAAGTTGAGGCGAATGAAAAACTGTTTTTT
>16|NA|NA|TRBJ1-2|TRBV5-4
CASSSDRFQGIDGYTF
TGTGCCAGCAGCAGCGACCGGTTTCAGGGAATCGATGGCTACACCTTC
>14|NA|NA|TRBJ1-2|TRBV11-2
CASSLDRAGNGYTF
TGTGCCAGCAGCTTAGATCGGGCAGGGAACGGCTACACCTTC
>14|NA|NA|TRBJ2-2|TRBV2
CATLRGQSTGELFF
TGTGCCACCCTGCGCGGACAGAGCACCGGGGAGCTGTTTTTT
>14|NA|NA|TRBJ1-2|TRBV18
CASSPFASNYGYTF
TGTGCCAGCTCACCGTTTGCGTCTAACTATGGCTACACCTTC
>14|NA|TRBD1|TRBJ1-3|TRBV19
CASSRGDSGNTIYF
TGTGCCAGTAGCAGGGGGGACTCTGGAAACACCATATATTTT